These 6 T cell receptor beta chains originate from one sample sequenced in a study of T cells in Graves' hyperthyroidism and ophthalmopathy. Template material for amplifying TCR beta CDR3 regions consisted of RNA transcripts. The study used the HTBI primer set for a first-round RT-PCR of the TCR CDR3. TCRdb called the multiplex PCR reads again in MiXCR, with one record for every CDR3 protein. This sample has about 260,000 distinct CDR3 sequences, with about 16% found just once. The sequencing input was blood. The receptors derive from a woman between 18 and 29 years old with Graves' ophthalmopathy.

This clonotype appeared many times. The CDR3 nucleotides are TGTGCCAGCTGCGGGGGCATCACAGATACGCAGTATTTT. This sequence encodes CASCGGITDTQYF. The rearrangement links TRBV12-3 or TRBV12-4 to TRBJ2-3; perhaps TRBD2 as D (7 bases). Between the trimmed V and J ends, which lost 8 bases and 2 bases, there was a span of 11 bases. This CDR3 spans 13 amino acids.

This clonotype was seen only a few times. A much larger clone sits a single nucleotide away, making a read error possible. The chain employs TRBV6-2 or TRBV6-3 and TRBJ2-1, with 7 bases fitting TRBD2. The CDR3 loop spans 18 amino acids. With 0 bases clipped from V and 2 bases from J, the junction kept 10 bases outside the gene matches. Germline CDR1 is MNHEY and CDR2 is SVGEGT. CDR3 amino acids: CASSYSGSASGAYNEQFF. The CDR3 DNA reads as TGTGCCAGCAGTTACTCGGGGTCAGCTAGCGGAGCCTACAATGAGCAGTTCTTC.

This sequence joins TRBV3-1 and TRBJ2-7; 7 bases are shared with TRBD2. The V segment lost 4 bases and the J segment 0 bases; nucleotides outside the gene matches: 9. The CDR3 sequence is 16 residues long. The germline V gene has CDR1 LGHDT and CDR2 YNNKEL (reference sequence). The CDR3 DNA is TGTGCCAGCAGCCGAGGGGCGGGGGTCAGCTCCTACGAGCAGTACTTC. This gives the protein CASSRGAGVSSYEQYF.

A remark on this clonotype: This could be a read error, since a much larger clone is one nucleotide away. The CDR3 nucleotides are TGTGCCAGCAGCTGGACTAGCAGGAGCTCCGGGGAGCTGTTTTTT. Its protein product is CASSWTSRSSGELFF. The V call is TRBV7-2, the J call TRBJ2-2; TRBD2 matches 8 bases. This CDR3 is 15 amino acids long. V shed 4 bases and J 6 bases; nucleotides not matched to a gene: 7. The germline CDR1 and CDR2 sequences are SGHTA and FQGNSA.

The CDR3 nucleotides are TGTGCCAGCAGCTTACCCCCCGGGGAAGCTTTCTTT. Its protein is CASSLPPGEAFF. The rearrangement uses TRBV7-9 and TRBJ1-1; no definite D call. Trimming took off 2 bases at V and 8 bases at J, with 9 bases between the two ends. The CDR3 is 12 residues long. The germline V gene encodes CDR1 SEHNR and CDR2 FQNEAQ (reference sequence).

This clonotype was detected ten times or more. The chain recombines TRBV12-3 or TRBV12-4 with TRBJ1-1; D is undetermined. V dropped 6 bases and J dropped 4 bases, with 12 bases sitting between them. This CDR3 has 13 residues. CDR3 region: CASSPEGFTEAFF. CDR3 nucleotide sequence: TGTGCCAGCAGCCCGGAAGGGTTCACTGAAGCTTTCTTT.